This T cell receptor beta chain was found in a study of neoadjuvant anti-PD-1 for oral cavity cancer. Study context: Patients without progression received a fourth nivolumab dose around day 43, then surgical resection on days 50-56.

V shed 4 bases and J shed 2 bases, with 12 bases lying between them. Germline values: CDR1 SEHNR, CDR2 FQNEAQ (reference sequence). The CDR3 is 14 residues long. These oral cavity squamous cell carcinomas were HPV-negative and locally advanced. No culture or expansion preceded analysis of these blood cells. PBMC libraries mostly used around 460 ng of input genomic DNA, with six replicates per sample. Sequencing was performed with immunoSEQ multiplex PCR; in TCRdb, only in-frame clones are kept and a portion is missing. This repertoire shows 15,000 or so clones, 60% to 80% found once; its top ten account for around 2.4%.

The sequence was collected from a person aged 35-80 years with oral cavity squamous cell carcinoma. Specimen: PBMCs, collected before nivolumab (anti-PD-1) treatment. The chain is built from TRBV7-9 and TRBJ2-7, with D perhaps TRBD2 (5 bases). CDR3 protein: CASSSKDFTYEQYF. Written as DNA, the CDR3 is TGTGCCAGCAGCTCAAAGGACTTTACCTACGAGCAGTACTTC.